The clone carrying this T cell receptor (beta chain) has only a few counts. Its antigen remains unknown. Amplified TCR beta CDR3 regions came from RNA transcripts. TCR CDR3 underwent first-round RT-PCR with the HTBI primer set. TCRdb independently ran MiXCR on the multiplex PCR reads; one entry per CDR3 protein. The data hold approximately 600,000 distinct CDR3 sequences, with less than 25% observed a single time. The data derive from a study of T cells in Graves' hyperthyroidism and ophthalmopathy. Findings and limits, study-wide: For ophthalmopathy, model prediction preceded onset by a median about 6 months.

The sample taken for sequencing was blood. This clonotype was sampled from a man between 25 and 39 years old with Graves' ophthalmopathy.

The chain's CDR3 is CASNDRTGRDEQYF. The CDR3 nucleotides read TGTGCCAGCAACGACAGGACAGGAAGGGACGAGCAGTACTTC. The J gene is TRBJ2-7, the V gene TRBV7-9, with 7 nucleotides matching TRBD1. Germline CDR1 reads SEHNR; CDR2 reads FQNEAQ (reference sequence). The CDR3 is 14 residues long. V trimming: 7 bases; J trimming: 5 bases; junction bases outside the gene matches: 11.